This TCR beta chain was sequenced in a study of T cell clusters in autoimmune cytopenias. This CDR3 spans 12 amino acids. The germline gives CDR1 MNHEY, CDR2 SVGAGI. TRB was amplified by touch-down multiplex PCR, primer pools A and B combined. Reprocessing the multiplex PCR reads, TCRdb reports a single entry for every CDR3 protein and omits DNA. The specimen's table records roughly 10,000 distinct CDR3 sequences. TRB was amplified from approximately 250 ng of peripheral blood genomic DNA per sample. These records were also assigned to another study, of T cell repertoires in aging, cancer and after chemotherapy. That paper states: In cancer patients, declining TCR diversity with age involved lost richness and lost evenness.

The chain carries TRBV6-5 and TRBJ1-6. Material for sequencing was peripheral blood. This clonotype was obtained from a human donor in good health. CDR3 residues: CASSYTNSPLHF.